The entry below describes one T cell receptor beta chain. The entry originates in a study of blood T cell repertoires in COVID-19. Some clones are missing from TCRdb's copy, which holds only in-frame ones; the method was immunoSEQ multiplex PCR. The data contain nearly 400,000 clones, about nine tenths of them seen just once; the ten biggest clones take up 1.5% to 2%. Participants were aged about 18 to 95 years, lived in 25 or so US areas, and enrolled virtually. The sequence derives from a woman younger than 45 who had recovered from COVID-19. The sequenced sample was PBMCs or T cells enriched from blood (not recorded which).

The CDR3 DNA is TGTGCCAGCAGCCAACAAATTATACAGGGGTACGAGCAGTACTTC. Protein: CASSQQIIQGYEQYF. The chain combines TRBV3-1 (or the pseudogene TRBV3-2) with TRBJ2-7; TRBD1 agrees at 7 bases. Losses at the gene ends were 2 bases for V and 4 bases for J; bases not matched to a gene: 8. CDR1 is LGHDT and CDR2 is YNNKEL in the germline V gene (reference sequence). The CDR3 is 15 amino acids.